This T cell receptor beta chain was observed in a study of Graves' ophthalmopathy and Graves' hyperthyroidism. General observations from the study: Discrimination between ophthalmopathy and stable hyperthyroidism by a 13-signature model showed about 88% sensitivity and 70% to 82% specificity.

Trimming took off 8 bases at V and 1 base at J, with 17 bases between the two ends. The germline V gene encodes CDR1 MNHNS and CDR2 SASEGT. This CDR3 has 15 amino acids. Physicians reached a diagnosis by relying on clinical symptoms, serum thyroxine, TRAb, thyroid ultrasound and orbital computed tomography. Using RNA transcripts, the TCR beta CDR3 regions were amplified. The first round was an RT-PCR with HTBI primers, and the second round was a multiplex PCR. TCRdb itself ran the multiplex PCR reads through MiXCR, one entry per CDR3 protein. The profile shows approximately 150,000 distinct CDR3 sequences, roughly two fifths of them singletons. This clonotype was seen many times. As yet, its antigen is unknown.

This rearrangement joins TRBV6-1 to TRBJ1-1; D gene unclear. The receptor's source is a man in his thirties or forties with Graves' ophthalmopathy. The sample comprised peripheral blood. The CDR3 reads CASRNPSIGNTEAFF. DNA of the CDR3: TGTGCCAGCCGGAACCCCTCAATTGGGAACACTGAAGCTTTCTTT.